These 2 T cell receptor beta chains were sequenced from one sample in a study of T cells in Graves' hyperthyroidism and ophthalmopathy. TCR beta CDR3 regions were amplified from RNA transcripts. TCR CDR3 regions were first amplified by RT-PCR with HTBI primers. TCRdb itself ran the multiplex PCR reads through MiXCR, one entry per CDR3 protein. The data contain under 650,000 distinct CDR3 sequences, around 16% of them singletons. The sample taken for sequencing was blood. These receptors were obtained from a woman in her twenties or thirties with Graves' hyperthyroidism.

This clonotype was counted a single time. The J gene is TRBJ1-2, the V gene TRBV5-8; TRBD1 might be the D (5 bases). This CDR3 is 11 amino acids long. From germline, CDR1 is SGHTS and CDR2 YDEGEE. Trimming shortened V by 2 bases and J by 13 bases, and 12 bases separated the two germline ends. CDR3 bases: TGTGCCAGCAGCTTCACAGGTCTCTCCACCTTC. It codes for CASSFTGLSTF.

Comment on this clonotype: At one end the junction does not follow the germline gene, possibly because of a read error. The V gene is TRBV19, the J gene TRBJ2-7; 10 positions match TRBD2. Germline values: CDR1 LNHDA, CDR2 SQIVND (reference sequence). The CDR3 is 15 amino acids. The CDR3 DNA sequence: TGTGCCAGTAGTATCATAGCGGGAGGCTCCCACGAGCAGTACTTC. This codes for CASSIIAGGSHEQYF.